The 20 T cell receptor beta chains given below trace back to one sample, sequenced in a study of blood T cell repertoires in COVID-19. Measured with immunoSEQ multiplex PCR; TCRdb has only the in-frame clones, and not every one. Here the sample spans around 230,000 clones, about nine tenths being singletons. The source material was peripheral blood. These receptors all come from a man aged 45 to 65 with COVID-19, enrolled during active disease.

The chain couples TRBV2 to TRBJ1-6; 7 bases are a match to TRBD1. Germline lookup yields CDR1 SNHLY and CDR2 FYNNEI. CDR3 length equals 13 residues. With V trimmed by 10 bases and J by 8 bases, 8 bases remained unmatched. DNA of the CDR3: TGTGCCATCTCCGGGACAGCGGATTCACCCCTCCACTTT. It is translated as CAISGTADSPLHF.

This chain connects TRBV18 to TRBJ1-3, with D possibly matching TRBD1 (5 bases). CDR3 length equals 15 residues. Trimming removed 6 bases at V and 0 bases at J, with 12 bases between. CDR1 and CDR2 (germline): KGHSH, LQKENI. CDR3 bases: TGTGCCAGCTCGCCTGACAGCAACTCTGGAAACACCATATATTTT. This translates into CASSPDSNSGNTIYF.

The DNA of the CDR3 is TGCGCCAGCAGCTTGGGTAGTGCAGGATATGACACTGAAGCTTTCTTT. Amino acids: CASSLGSAGYDTEAFF. The V and J genes are TRBV5-1 and TRBJ1-1, with no clear D. V lost 0 bases, J lost 3 bases, and 15 bases lay in between. The length of the CDR3 is 16 residues. Germline assignment: CDR1 SGHRS and CDR2 YFSETQ.

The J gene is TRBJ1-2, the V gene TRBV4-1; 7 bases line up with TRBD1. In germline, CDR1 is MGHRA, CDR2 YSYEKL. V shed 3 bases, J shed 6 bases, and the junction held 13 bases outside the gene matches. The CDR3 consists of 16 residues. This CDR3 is CASSQLGQRPLDGYTF. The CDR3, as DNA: TGCGCCAGCAGCCAGTTGGGACAGCGCCCCTTGGATGGCTACACCTTC.

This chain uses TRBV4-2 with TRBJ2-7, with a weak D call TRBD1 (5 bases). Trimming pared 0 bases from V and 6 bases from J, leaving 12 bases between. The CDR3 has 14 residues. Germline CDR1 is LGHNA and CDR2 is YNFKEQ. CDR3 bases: TGTGCCAGCAGCCAAGACAGGGCGAGTGTCGAGCAGTACTTC. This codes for CASSQDRASVEQYF.

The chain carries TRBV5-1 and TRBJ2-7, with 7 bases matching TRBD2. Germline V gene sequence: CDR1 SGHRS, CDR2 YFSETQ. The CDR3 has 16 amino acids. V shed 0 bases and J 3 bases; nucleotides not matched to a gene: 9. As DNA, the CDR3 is TGCGCCAGCAGCTTGGAGGGAGCTAGCGGCAACTACGAGCAGTACTTC. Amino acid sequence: CASSLEGASGNYEQYF. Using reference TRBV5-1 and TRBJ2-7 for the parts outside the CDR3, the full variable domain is KAGVTQTPRYLIKTRGQQVTLSCSPISGHRSVSWYQQTPGQGLQFLFEYFSETQRNKGNFPGRFSGRQFSNSRSEMNVSTLELGDSALYLCASSLEGASGNYEQYFGPGTRLTVT.

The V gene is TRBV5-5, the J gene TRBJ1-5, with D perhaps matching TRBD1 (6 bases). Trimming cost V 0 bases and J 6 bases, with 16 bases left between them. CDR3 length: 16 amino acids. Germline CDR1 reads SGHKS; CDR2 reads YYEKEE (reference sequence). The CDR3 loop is CASSLDGRGRGQPQHF. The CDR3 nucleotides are TGTGCCAGCAGCTTGGATGGCAGGGGAAGGGGTCAGCCCCAGCATTTT.

CDR3: CASSSSPGDRVSYEQYF. The CDR3 DNA reads as TGTGCCAGCAGCTCCTCCCCCGGGGACAGGGTATCCTACGAGCAGTACTTC. The gene calls are TRBV5-6 and TRBJ2-7; 9 positions agree with TRBD1. With 3 bases clipped from V and 1 base from J, the junction kept 11 bases outside the gene matches. The CDR3 is 17 residues long. The germline V gene encodes CDR1 SGHDT and CDR2 YYEEEE.

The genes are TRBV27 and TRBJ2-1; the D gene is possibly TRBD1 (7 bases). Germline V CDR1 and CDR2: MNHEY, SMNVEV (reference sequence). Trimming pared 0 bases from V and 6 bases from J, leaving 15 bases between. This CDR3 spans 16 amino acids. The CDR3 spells CASSLSEGRGLNEQFF. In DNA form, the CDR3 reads TGTGCCAGCAGTTTATCGGAGGGAAGGGGGCTCAATGAGCAGTTCTTC.

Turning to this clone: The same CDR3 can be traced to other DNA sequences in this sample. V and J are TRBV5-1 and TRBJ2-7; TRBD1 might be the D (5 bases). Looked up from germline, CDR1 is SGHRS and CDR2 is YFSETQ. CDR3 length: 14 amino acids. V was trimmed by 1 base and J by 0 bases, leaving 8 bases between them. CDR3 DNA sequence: TGCGCCAGCAGCTTGACAGGAAGCTCCTACGAGCAGTACTTC. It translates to CASSLTGSSYEQYF.

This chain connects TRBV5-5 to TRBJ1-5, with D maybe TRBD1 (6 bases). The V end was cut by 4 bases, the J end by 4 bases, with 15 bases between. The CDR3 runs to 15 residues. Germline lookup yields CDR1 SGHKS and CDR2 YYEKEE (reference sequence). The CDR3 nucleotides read TGTGCCAGCAGCCTGATACAGGGAGTTAATCAGCCCCAGCATTTT. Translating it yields CASSLIQGVNQPQHF.

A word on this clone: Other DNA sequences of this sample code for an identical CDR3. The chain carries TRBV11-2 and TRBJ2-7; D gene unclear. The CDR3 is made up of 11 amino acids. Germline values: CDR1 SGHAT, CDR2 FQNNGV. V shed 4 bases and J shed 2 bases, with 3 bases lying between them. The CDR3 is CASSSTYEQYF. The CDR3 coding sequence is TGTGCCAGCAGCTCCACCTACGAGCAGTACTTC.

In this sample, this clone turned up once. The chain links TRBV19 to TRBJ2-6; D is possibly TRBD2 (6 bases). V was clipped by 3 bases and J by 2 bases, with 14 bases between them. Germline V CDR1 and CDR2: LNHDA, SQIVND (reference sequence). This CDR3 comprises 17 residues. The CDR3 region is CASSIIPSGAGANVLTF. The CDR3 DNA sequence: TGTGCCAGTAGTATTATCCCATCGGGGGCTGGGGCCAACGTCCTGACTTTC.

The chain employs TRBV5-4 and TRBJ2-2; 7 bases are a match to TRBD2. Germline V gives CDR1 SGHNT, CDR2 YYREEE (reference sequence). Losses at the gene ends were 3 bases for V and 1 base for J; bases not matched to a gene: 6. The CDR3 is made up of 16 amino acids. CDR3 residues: CASSYGTTLNTGELFF. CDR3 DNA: TGTGCCAGCAGCTATGGGACTACACTGAACACCGGGGAGCTGTTTTTT.

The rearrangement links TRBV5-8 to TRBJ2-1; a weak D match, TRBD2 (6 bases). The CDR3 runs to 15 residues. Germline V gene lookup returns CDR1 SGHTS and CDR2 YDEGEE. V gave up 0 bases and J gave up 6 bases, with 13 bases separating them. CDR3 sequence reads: CASSLDSGLPNEQFF. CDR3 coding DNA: TGTGCCAGCAGCTTGGACTCGGGACTTCCCAATGAGCAGTTCTTC.

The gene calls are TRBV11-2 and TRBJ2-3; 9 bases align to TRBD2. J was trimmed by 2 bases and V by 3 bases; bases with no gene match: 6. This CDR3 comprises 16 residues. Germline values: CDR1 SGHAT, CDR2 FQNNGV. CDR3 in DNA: TGTGCCAGCAGCTTGCAGGCGGGGGGGAACACAGATACGCAGTATTTT. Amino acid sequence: CASSLQAGGNTDTQYF.

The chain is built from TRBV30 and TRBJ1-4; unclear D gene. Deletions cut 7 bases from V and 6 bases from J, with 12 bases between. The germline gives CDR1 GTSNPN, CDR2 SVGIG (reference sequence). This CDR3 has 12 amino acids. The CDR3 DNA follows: TGTGCCTTTGACTTCGAGGATGAAAAACTGTTTTTT. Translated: CAFDFEDEKLFF.

CDR3 DNA: TGTGCCAGCAGTGTCCCTCGGACAGGAAATCAGCCCCAGCATTTT. Its protein is CASSVPRTGNQPQHF. The J gene is TRBJ1-5, the V gene TRBV2, with 7 positions matching TRBD1. This CDR3 region has 15 residues. The trim removed 4 bases at V and 4 bases at J, leaving 7 bases unmatched. CDR1 and CDR2 (germline): SNHLY, FYNNEI.

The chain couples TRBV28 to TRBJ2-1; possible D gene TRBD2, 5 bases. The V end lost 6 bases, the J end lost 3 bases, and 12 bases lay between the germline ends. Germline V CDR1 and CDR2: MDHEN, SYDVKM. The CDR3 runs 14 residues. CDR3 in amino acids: CASSQTGNYNEQFF. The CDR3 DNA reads TGTGCCAGCAGCCAAACGGGGAACTACAATGAGCAGTTCTTC.

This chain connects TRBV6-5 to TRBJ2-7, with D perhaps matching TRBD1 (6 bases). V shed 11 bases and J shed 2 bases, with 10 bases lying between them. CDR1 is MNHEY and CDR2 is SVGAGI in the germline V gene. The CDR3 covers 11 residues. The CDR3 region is CAADRAYEQYF. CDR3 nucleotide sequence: TGTGCCGCGGACAGAGCCTACGAGCAGTACTTC.